One sample yielded the 27 T cell receptor beta chains listed below, sequenced in a study of cytomegalovirus exposure and HLA in healthy donors. With 60 Vbeta and 13 Jbeta primers, the PCR was carried out. Here immunoSEQ multiplex PCR was the method, and the copy in TCRdb shows in-frame clones only, minus some. The sample lists over 100,000 clones, around 68% seen once, with 4.5% to 5% in the top ten. Sequenced input: PBMCs. The receptors were sampled from a human donor in good health.

This chain links TRBV9 with TRBJ2-1; the match to TRBD2 covers 8 bases. The CDR3 has 15 amino acids. The junction had 5 bases not matched to a gene; V was cut back by 4 bases and J by 2 bases. Germline CDR1 and CDR2: SGDLS and YYNGEE. The CDR3 DNA sequence: TGTGCCAGCAGCTTCGCTAGCGGGCCCTACAATGAGCAGTTCTTC. Its translation is CASSFASGPYNEQFF. Full variable domain (remainder filled in from reference TRBV9 and TRBJ2-1): DSGVTQTPKHLITATGQRVTLRCSPRSGDLSVYWYQQSLDQGLQFLIQYYNGEERAKGNILERFSAQQFPDLHSELNLSSLELGDSALYFCASSFASGPYNEQFFGPGTRLTVL.

This chain links TRBV5-6 with TRBJ2-7; 9 nucleotides match TRBD1. The length of the CDR3 is 14 residues. Trimming took 5 bases from V and 4 from J; bases not matched to a gene: 7. Germline CDR1 and CDR2: SGHDT and YYEEEE. This CDR3 is CASSLPGQGYEQYF. In DNA, the CDR3 is TGTGCCAGCAGTTTACCGGGACAGGGTTACGAGCAGTACTTC.

This chain uses TRBV7-9 with TRBJ1-1, with 10 bases fitting TRBD1. Germline V gene data show CDR1 as SEHNR and CDR2 as FQNEAQ (reference sequence). This CDR3 is built from 17 residues. V shed 5 bases, J shed 6 bases, and the junction held 15 bases outside the gene matches. The CDR3, as DNA: TGTGCCAGCAGCACCACTTGGGGGGACAGGGGAGTCCCTGAAGCTTTCTTT. Residues: CASSTTWGDRGVPEAFF.

This clone has more than one count but fewer than ten. V usage is TRBV19 and J usage is TRBJ1-4; 10 nucleotides match TRBD1. The CDR3 length is 14 residues. Per germline, CDR1 LNHDA and CDR2 SQIVND (reference sequence). V was pared by 6 bases and J by 6 bases, with 4 bases of the junction left unmatched. The DNA of the CDR3 is TGTGCCAGTAGCTTGGACAGGGGGTATGAAAAACTGTTTTTT. Amino acid sequence: CASSLDRGYEKLFF.

This clone was recorded a few times. J is TRBJ2-5 and V is TRBV18; the match to TRBD2 covers 9 bases. CDR3 size: 17 residues. V was pared by 2 bases and J by 4 bases, with 11 bases of the junction left unmatched. Germline V gene lookup returns CDR1 KGHSH and CDR2 LQKENI. CDR3 amino acids: CASSPFLASGKGETQYF. The CDR3 nucleotides are TGTGCCAGCTCACCATTCCTGGCTAGCGGGAAGGGAGAGACCCAGTACTTC.

About this clone: Relative to the germline gene, one junction end is altered; a read error may explain this. In DNA, the CDR3 is TGTGCTAGCAGCTTAGGGGGAGGGGACGAGCAGTACTTC. Its protein is CASSLGGGDEQYF. This chain uses TRBV7-7 with TRBJ2-7, with a possible D match to TRBD2 (7 bases). The CDR3 length is 13 residues. Germline V gene lookup returns CDR1 SSHAT and CDR2 FNYEAQ (reference sequence).

This chain links TRBV2 with TRBJ2-2, with 11 positions matching TRBD2. CDR1 and CDR2 (germline): SNHLY, FYNNEI. CDR3 size: 17 residues. The J segment lost 7 bases and the V segment lost 6 bases, leaving 13 bases of the junction unmatched. Here the CDR3 reads CASRDRTSGRVYGELFF. The CDR3 DNA reads as TGTGCCAGCAGGGACAGAACTAGCGGGAGAGTCTACGGGGAGCTGTTTTTT.

This clone was observed a few times. This rearrangement joins TRBV11-2 to TRBJ1-4; the D is unclear. The length of the CDR3 is 12 residues. The V gene lost 3 bases and the J gene lost 8 bases, with 7 bases spanning the gap. CDR1 and CDR2 from the germline V gene are SGHAT and FQNNGV. The CDR3: CASSFNFEKLFF. The CDR3, as DNA: TGTGCCAGCAGCTTTAATTTCGAAAAACTGTTTTTT.

V usage is TRBV5-6 and J usage is TRBJ2-3; D possibly corresponds to TRBD1 (6 bases). Germline V gene data show CDR1 as SGHDT and CDR2 as YYEEEE. The CDR3 runs to 16 residues. V lost 4 bases, J lost 0 bases, and 15 bases lay in between. The CDR3 sequence: CASSPDAGASTDTQYF. The DNA of the CDR3 is TGTGCCAGCAGCCCCGATGCAGGGGCCAGCACAGATACGCAGTATTTT.

As for this clone: The junction differs from germline at one of its ends, possibly a read error. The CDR3 loop is CASSESGTGAGELFF. The CDR3 DNA reads as TGCGCCAGCAGTGAGTCCGGGACAGGGGCCGGGGAACTGTTTTTT. The chain recombines TRBV10-1 with TRBJ2-2, with 10 bases lining up with TRBD1. The CDR3 loop spans 15 amino acids. CDR1 and CDR2 from the germline V gene are WNHNN and SYGVQD (reference sequence).

Of note for this clone: A read error may account for a junction end that differs from germline. The V call is TRBV14, the J call TRBJ2-1, with 9 bases identical to TRBD2. CDR1 and CDR2 from the germline V gene are SGHDN and FVKESK. The CDR3 consists of 17 residues. The DNA of the CDR3 is TGTGCCAGCAGCAAAGATCGGATAGCGGGGGACTACAATGAGCAGTTCTTC. Its translation is CASSKDRIAGDYNEQFF.

The chain carries TRBV10-3 and TRBJ2-7, with D unresolved. V lost 4 bases to trimming and J lost 3 bases, with 10 bases between them. In germline, CDR1 is ENHRY, CDR2 SYGVKD. The CDR3 is made up of 13 amino acids. CDR3 DNA: TGTGCCATCAGTGCGGTCTCAAACTACGAGCAGTACTTC. Amino acids: CAISAVSNYEQYF.

This rearrangement joins TRBV4-1 to TRBJ2-3; 9 bases match TRBD2. The germline V gene encodes CDR1 MGHRA and CDR2 YSYEKL. The length of the CDR3 is 22 residues. V shed 1 base and J 2 bases; nucleotides not matched to a gene: 22. The CDR3 coding sequence is TGCGCCAGCAGCCAAGTTATGCGGGCAGGTGGTAGCGGGAGCCACCCCACAGATACGCAGTATTTT. Translated: CASSQVMRAGGSGSHPTDTQYF.

V usage is TRBV7-2 and J usage is TRBJ2-7, with TRBD2 as a possible D gene (5 bases). The CDR3 contains 15 residues. Deletions cut 1 base from V and 4 bases from J, with 14 bases between. CDR1 is SGHTA, CDR2 FQGNSA, per germline. CDR3 residues: CASSLGRAGNYEQYF. CDR3 DNA sequence: TGTGCCAGCAGCTTAGGGCGGGCGGGCAATTACGAGCAGTACTTC.

The sample holds a few counts of this clone. The chain employs TRBV30 and TRBJ2-2; TRBD2 matches 9 bases. The CDR3 runs to 17 residues. Looked up from germline, CDR1 is GTSNPN and CDR2 is SVGIG (reference sequence). V lost 3 bases and J lost 3; bases outside the gene matches: 11. CDR3 bases: TGTGCCTGGAGGGAGGGGCTAGCGGGACTTCACACCGGGGAGCTGTTTTTT. Encoded protein: CAWREGLAGLHTGELFF.

This clone was observed a handful of times. CDR3 DNA sequence: TGCGCCAGCAGCCCGCGGGGGCAAGAGACCCAGTACTTC. Amino acids: CASSPRGQETQYF. The V and J genes are TRBV4-1 and TRBJ2-5; TRBD2 matches at 7 bases. With V trimmed by 4 bases and J by 2 bases, 1 base remained unmatched. This CDR3 is built from 13 residues. Germline V gene lookup returns CDR1 MGHRA and CDR2 YSYEKL.

The V call is TRBV7-6, the J call TRBJ2-1; no definite D call. Germline CDR1 is SGHVS and CDR2 is FNYEAQ. With 8 bases removed from V and 2 bases from J, the gap between germline ends came to 4 bases. There are 11 residues in the CDR3. The CDR3 DNA sequence: TGTGCCAGCTCCACCTACAATGAGCAGTTCTTC. Amino acids: CASSTYNEQFF.

The rearrangement links TRBV11-2 to TRBJ2-7; possibly TRBD2 for D (6 bases). Germline CDR1 and CDR2: SGHAT and FQNNGV. Trimming took off 6 bases at V and 1 base at J, with 22 bases between the two ends. This CDR3 is 17 amino acids long. The CDR3 region has the DNA TGTGCCAGCAGGCCGGAGGGAGACCCGCTCCTATCCTACGAGCAGTACTTC. Its protein is CASRPEGDPLLSYEQYF.

This clone came up a few times. V and J are TRBV5-4 and TRBJ2-1; 16 bases agree with TRBD2. The CDR3 is 16 amino acids. J gave up 9 bases and V 1 base, and 4 bases lay outside the gene matches. From germline, CDR1 is SGHNT and CDR2 YYREEE (reference sequence). The CDR3 is CASSLRGTSGRGEQFF. CDR3 bases: TGTGCCAGCAGCTTGCGTGGGACTAGCGGGAGGGGTGAGCAGTTCTTC.

This clone has more than one count but fewer than ten. The chain combines TRBV5-6 with TRBJ2-7; 10 bases map to TRBD2. V shed 4 bases, J shed 6 bases, and the junction held 10 bases outside the gene matches. This CDR3 region has 15 residues. The germline V gene encodes CDR1 SGHDT and CDR2 YYEEEE. In nucleotides, the CDR3 is TGTGCCAGCAGCGTCCTAGCGGGAGAAACGCGCGAGCAGTACTTC. Amino acid sequence: CASSVLAGETREQYF.

This chain links TRBV30 with TRBJ2-7; D possibly corresponds to TRBD2 (7 bases). Trimming took 4 bases from V and 3 from J, leaving 16 bases between them. There are 14 residues in the CDR3. The germline CDR1 and CDR2 sequences are GTSNPN and SVGIG (reference sequence). CDR3 sequence (DNA): TGTGCCTGGACTCTGGGGGCGGGAGACTACGAGCAGTACTTC. This codes for CAWTLGAGDYEQYF.

This chain connects TRBV6-6 to TRBJ1-6; D gene uncertain. The CDR3 extends over 14 amino acids. Per the germline V gene, CDR1 is MNHNY and CDR2 is SVGAGI (reference sequence). V was trimmed by 2 bases and J by 9 bases, leaving 11 bases between them. CDR3 nucleotides: TGTGCCAGCAGTTACCGTGCGGGTGGTTCACCCCTCCACTTT. Encoded protein: CASSYRAGGSPLHF.

V usage is TRBV5-6 and J usage is TRBJ1-6, with TRBD1 matching 7 bases. V trimming: 4 bases; J trimming: 6 bases; junction bases outside the gene matches: 4. The CDR3 sequence is 14 residues long. Germline CDR1 is SGHDT and CDR2 is YYEEEE. The chain's CDR3 is CASSRGQINSPLHF. The CDR3 DNA reads TGTGCCAGCAGCCGGGGACAGATTAATTCACCCCTCCACTTT.

V gene TRBV5-8 combines with J gene TRBJ1-5; D gene unclear. Germline V gives CDR1 SGHTS, CDR2 YDEGEE. CDR3 length: 15 amino acids. V lost 0 bases and J 3 bases, leaving 10 bases between the germline ends. The CDR3 coding sequence is TGTGCCAGCAGCTTGGGCCGACACCTCAATCAGCCCCAGCATTTT. It yields the protein CASSLGRHLNQPQHF.

CDR3 nucleotide sequence: TGTGCCAGCAGCTTACTAGCGGGAGGTATCTACAATGAGCAGTTCTTC. Amino acid sequence: CASSLLAGGIYNEQFF. V usage is TRBV5-4 and J usage is TRBJ2-1; 12 positions match TRBD2. The V segment lost 2 bases and the J segment 3 bases; nucleotides outside the gene matches: 3. The CDR3 runs to 16 residues. CDR1 SGHNT and CDR2 YYREEE come from the germline V gene (reference sequence).

The rearrangement joins TRBV10-2 to TRBJ2-5, with 7 bases identical to TRBD2. V lost 4 bases to trimming and J lost 5 bases; unmatched junction nucleotides: 4. Germline V gene data show CDR1 as WSHSY and CDR2 as SAAADI. The CDR3 contains 13 residues. CDR3 loop: CASSVYGRETQYF. The CDR3, as DNA: TGCGCCAGCAGTGTTTACGGGAGGGAGACCCAGTACTTC.

This sequence joins TRBV5-1 and TRBJ2-1; possible D gene TRBD2, 7 bases. The V end lost 3 bases, the J end lost 1 base, and 32 bases lay between the germline ends. The CDR3 is 22 residues long. Looked up from germline, CDR1 is SGHRS and CDR2 is YFSETQ. CDR3 loop: CASSWGLGGGGSPILSYNEQFF. For the CDR3, the DNA is TGCGCCAGCAGCTGGGGTCTTGGGGGAGGGGGGTCCCCCATCCTTTCCTACAATGAGCAGTTCTTC.